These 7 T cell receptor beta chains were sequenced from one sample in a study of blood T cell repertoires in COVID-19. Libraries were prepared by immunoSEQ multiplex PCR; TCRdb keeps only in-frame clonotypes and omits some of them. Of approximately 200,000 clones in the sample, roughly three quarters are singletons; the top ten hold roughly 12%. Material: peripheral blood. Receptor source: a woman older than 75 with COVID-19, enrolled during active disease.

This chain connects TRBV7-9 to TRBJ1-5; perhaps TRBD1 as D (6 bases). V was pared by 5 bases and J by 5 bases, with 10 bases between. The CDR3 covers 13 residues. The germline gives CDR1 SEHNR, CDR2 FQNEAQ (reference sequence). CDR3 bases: TGTGCCAGCAGCGAAGGGGGGGATCAGCCCCAGCATTTT. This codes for CASSEGGDQPQHF. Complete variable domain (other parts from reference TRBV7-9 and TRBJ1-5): DTGVSQNPRHKITKRGQNVTFRCDPISEHNRLYWYRQTLGQGPEFLTYFQNEAQLEKSRLLSDRFSAERPKGSFSTLEIQRTEQGDSAMYLCASSEGGDQPQHFGDGTRLSIL.

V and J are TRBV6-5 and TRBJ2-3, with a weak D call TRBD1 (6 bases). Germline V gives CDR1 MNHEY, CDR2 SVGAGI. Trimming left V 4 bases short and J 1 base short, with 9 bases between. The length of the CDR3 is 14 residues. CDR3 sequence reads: CASSLDRGTDTQYF. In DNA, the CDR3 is TGTGCCAGCAGTTTGGACAGAGGCACAGATACGCAGTATTTT.

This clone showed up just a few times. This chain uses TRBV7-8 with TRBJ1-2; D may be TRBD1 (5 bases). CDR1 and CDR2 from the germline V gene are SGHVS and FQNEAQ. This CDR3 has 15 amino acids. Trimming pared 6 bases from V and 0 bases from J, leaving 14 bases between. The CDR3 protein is CASSQGLVSNYGYTF. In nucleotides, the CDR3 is TGTGCCAGCAGTCAGGGACTTGTGTCTAACTATGGCTACACCTTC.

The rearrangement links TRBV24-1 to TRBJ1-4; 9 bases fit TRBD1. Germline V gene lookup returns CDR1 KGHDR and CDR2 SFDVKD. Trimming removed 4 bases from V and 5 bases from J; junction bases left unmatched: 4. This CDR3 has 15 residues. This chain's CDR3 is CATSDSGTGNEKLFF. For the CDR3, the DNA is TGTGCCACCAGTGACTCCGGGACAGGGAATGAAAAACTGTTTTTT.

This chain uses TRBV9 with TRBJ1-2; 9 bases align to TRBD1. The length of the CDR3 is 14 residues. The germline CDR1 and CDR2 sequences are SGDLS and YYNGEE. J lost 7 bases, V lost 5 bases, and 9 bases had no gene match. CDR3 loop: CASRGQGEVRGYTF. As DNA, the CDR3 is TGTGCCAGCAGGGGACAGGGCGAAGTACGTGGCTACACCTTC.

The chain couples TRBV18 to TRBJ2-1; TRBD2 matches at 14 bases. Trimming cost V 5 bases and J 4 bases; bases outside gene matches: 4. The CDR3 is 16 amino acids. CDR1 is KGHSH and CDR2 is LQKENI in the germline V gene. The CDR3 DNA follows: TGTGCCAGCTCAAACGGACTAGCGGGGGGTTACAATGAGCAGTTCTTC. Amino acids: CASSNGLAGGYNEQFF.

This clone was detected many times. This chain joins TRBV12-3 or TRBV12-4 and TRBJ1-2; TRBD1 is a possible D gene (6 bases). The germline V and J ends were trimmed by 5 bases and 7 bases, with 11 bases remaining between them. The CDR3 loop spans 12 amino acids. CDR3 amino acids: CASSAGALGYTF. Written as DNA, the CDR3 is TGTGCCAGCAGTGCGGGGGCGCTTGGCTACACCTTC.